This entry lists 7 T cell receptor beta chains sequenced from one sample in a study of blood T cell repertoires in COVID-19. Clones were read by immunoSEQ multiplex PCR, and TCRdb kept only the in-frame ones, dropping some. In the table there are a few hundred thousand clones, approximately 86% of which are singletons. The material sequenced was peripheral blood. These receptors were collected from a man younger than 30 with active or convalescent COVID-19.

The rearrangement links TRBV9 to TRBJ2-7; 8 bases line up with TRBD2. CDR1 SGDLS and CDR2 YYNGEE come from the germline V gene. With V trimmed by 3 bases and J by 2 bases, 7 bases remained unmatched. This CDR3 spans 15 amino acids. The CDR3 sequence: CASSGQAGAAYEQYF. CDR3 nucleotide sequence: TGTGCCAGCAGCGGACAAGCGGGAGCCGCCTACGAGCAGTACTTC.

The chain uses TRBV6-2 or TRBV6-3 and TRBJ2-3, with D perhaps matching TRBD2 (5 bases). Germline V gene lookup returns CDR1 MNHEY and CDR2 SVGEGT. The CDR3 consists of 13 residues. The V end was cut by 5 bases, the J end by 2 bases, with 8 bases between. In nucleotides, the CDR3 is TGTGCCAGCAGTCCCCGGGACACAGATACGCAGTATTTT. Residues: CASSPRDTDTQYF.

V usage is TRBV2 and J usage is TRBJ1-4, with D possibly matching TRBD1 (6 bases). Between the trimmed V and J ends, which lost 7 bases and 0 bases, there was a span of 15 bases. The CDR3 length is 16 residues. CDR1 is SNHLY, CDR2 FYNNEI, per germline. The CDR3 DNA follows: TGTGCCAGCACAACCTCCCGGACAGCAACTAATGAAAAACTGTTTTTT. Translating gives CASTTSRTATNEKLFF.

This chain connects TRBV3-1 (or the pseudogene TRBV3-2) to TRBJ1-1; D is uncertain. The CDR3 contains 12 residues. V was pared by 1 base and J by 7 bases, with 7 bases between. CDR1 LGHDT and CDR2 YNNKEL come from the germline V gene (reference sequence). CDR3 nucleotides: TGTGCCAGCAGCCAAGGCCCAGTTGAAGCTTTCTTT. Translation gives CASSQGPVEAFF.

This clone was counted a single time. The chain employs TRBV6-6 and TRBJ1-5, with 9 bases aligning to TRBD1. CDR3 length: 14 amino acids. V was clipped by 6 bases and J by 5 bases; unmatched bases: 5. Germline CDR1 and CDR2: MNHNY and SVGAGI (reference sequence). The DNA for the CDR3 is TGTGCCAGCAGCCGCGGACAGGGGCATCAGCCCCAGCATTTT. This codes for CASSRGQGHQPQHF.

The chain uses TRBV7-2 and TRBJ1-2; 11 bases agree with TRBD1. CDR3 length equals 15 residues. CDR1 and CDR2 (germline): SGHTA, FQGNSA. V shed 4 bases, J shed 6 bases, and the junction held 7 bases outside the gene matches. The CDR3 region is CASSSGTGGSHGYTF. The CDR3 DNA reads TGTGCCAGCAGCTCCGGGACAGGGGGATCTCATGGCTACACCTTC.

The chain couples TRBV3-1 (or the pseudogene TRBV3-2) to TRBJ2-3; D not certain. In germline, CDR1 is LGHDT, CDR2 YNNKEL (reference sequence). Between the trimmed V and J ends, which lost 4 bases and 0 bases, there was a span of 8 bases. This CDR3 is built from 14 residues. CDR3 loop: CASSPTVSTDTQYF. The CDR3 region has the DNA TGTGCCAGCAGCCCCACGGTGAGCACAGATACGCAGTATTTT.